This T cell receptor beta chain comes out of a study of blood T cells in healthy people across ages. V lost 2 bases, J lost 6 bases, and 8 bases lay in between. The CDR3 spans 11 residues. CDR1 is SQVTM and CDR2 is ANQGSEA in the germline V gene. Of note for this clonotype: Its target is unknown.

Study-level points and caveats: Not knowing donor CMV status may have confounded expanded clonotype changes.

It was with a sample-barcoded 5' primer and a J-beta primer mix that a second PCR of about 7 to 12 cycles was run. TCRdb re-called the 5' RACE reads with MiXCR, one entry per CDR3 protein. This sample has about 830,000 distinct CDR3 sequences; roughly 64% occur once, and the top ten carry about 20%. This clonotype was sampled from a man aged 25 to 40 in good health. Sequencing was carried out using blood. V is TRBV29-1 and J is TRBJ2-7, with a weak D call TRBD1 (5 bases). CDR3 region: CSVEKGLEQYF. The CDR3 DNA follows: TGCAGCGTTGAAAAGGGGCTCGAGCAGTACTTC.